This TCR beta chain was sequenced for a study of T cell changes during pregnancy in multiple sclerosis. Here immunoSEQ multiplex PCR was the method, and the copy in TCRdb shows in-frame clones only, minus some. The table includes over 85,000 clones, 91% detected once. The CDR3 totals 14 residues. The ends were cut back, 1 base at V and 2 bases at J, with 9 bases in the middle. Germline CDR1 and CDR2: SGHTA and FQGNSA. The rearrangement links TRBV7-2 to TRBJ2-7, with unresolved D. Sequenced here: peripheral blood, sampled after pregnancy. The TCR sequence derives from a female donor in good health, enrolled as a control in a pregnancy study. The CDR3 here is CASSLGEPPYEQYF. The CDR3 bases are TGTGCCAGCAGCTTAGGTGAGCCCCCCTACGAGCAGTACTTC.